This TCR beta chain emerged from a study of metastatic and nonmetastatic thyroid tumors. Study information: Repertoire comparison spanned blood and tumor or nodule tissue of malignant and benign thyroid patients.

No patient had received any treatment before thyroid surgery. This CDR3 is 14 amino acids long. Germline assignment: CDR1 LNHDA and CDR2 SQIVND (reference sequence). Trimming shortened V by 2 bases and J by 8 bases, and 15 bases separated the two germline ends. Authors' processing steps: Clinicopathological groups supplied CDR3 differences that were used to build a distant-metastasis classifier for papillary thyroid cancer. With MiXCR, TCRdb called clones anew from the PCR reads. The V and J calls shown here were made by TCRdb, not taken from the authors' results. This sample carries some 35,000 clones, approximately 30% of them seen once, and the ten largest clones take 7.8%. This clone was counted between two and nine times. Its cognate antigen is unknown. Points from the study as a whole: When malignant thyroid tumors were compared with benign nodules, TCR beta diversity was reportedly significantly higher in the malignant tumors. This held in both blood and tumor samples.

The chain is built from TRBV19 and TRBJ1-2; D is possibly TRBD1 (5 bases). The TCR originated in a female donor with papillary thyroid cancer or a benign thyroid nodule (not recorded which). Some clones in this sample may be carry-over from other donors' samples. Sequencing used blood. CDR3 protein: CASSIPDKGPGYTF. The CDR3 DNA sequence: TGTGCCAGTAGTATACCGGACAAGGGTCCCGGCTACACCTTC.